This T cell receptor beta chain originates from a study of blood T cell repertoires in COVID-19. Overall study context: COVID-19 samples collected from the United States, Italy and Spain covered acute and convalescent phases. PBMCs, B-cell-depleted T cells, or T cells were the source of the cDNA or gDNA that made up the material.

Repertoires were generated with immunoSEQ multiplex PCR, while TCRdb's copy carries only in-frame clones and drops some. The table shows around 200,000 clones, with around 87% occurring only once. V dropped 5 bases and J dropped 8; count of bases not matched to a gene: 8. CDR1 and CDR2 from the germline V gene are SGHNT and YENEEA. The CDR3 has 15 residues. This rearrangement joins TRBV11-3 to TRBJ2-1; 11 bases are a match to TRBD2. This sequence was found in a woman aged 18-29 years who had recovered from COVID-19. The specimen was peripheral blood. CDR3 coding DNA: TGTGCCAGCAGCAAACTAGCGGGAGTTGTGGATGAGCAGTTCTTC. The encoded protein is CASSKLAGVVDEQFF.